This TCR beta chain was identified in a study of blood T cells in healthy people across ages. Study background: With template switching, about one barcoded beta molecule was captured per two T cells.

Study-wide findings and caveats: Naive T cell percentage by flow cytometry tracked strongly with beta diversity. The diversity estimates, figures obtained from one million T cells, were considered underestimates.

As for this clonotype: Its target is unknown.

The germline V gene has CDR1 GTSNPN and CDR2 SVGIG (reference sequence). The trim removed 2 bases at V and 1 base at J, leaving 1 base unmatched. This CDR3 region has 14 residues. Primers used in a second PCR of roughly 7 to 11 cycles were a sample-barcoded 5' primer and a J-beta primer mix. Template switching added a 12-random-nucleotide identifier to every cDNA molecule. Each CDR3 protein is one row after TCRdb ran MiXCR on the 5' RACE reads. The data show approximately 830,000 distinct CDR3 sequences, about 62% seen once. The specimen sequenced was blood. The chain combines TRBV30 with TRBJ1-1, with 10 bases lining up with TRBD1. The sequence was obtained from a man aged 25-40 years in good health. The CDR3, as DNA: TGTGCCTGGAGTAGGGACAGGGGGAACACTGAAGCTTTCTTT. Amino acid sequence: CAWSRDRGNTEAFF.